This entry lists 10 T cell receptor beta chains sequenced from one sample in a study of cytomegalovirus exposure and HLA in healthy donors. In the PCR, 60 Vbeta and 13 Jbeta primers were used. The assay was immunoSEQ multiplex PCR, and TCRdb's table has in-frame clones only and misses some. The table includes fewer than 250,000 clones, about 77% detected once. Sequences were obtained from PBMCs. These receptors originate from a woman aged 30 to 39 in good health and CMV-seronegative.

In its sample, this clone was seen a few times. CDR3 bases: TGTGCCAGCAGCTCCCCAGTTCAGGCTGAAGCTTTCTTT. Amino acid sequence: CASSSPVQAEAFF. V gene TRBV6-5 combines with J gene TRBJ1-1; no definite D call. Germline V gene sequence: CDR1 MNHEY, CDR2 SVGAGI. Trimming took 6 bases from V and 6 from J, leaving 14 bases between them. CDR3 length equals 13 residues.

This sequence joins TRBV6-5 and TRBJ1-1; a weak D match, TRBD1 (5 bases). The CDR3 spans 11 residues. V dropped 7 bases and J dropped 5 bases, with 8 bases sitting between them. From germline, CDR1 is MNHEY and CDR2 SVGAGI. CDR3 in amino acids: CASTAGTEAFF. CDR3 bases: TGTGCCAGCACTGCAGGGACTGAAGCTTTCTTT.

This clone was seen more than once but under ten times. A read error is possible here, since a much larger clone lies one base away. In the same sample, other DNA sequences code for this CDR3. The chain has TRBV15 and TRBJ2-6, with a tentative D call TRBD1 (5 bases). The CDR3 contains 16 residues. Per the germline V gene, CDR1 is LNHNV and CDR2 is YYDKDF (reference sequence). DNA of the CDR3: TGTGCCACCAGCAGAGATCGCAGCTCTGGGGCAAACGTCCTGACTTTC. Translation gives CATSRDRSSGANVLTF. The complete variable domain, with remaining parts taken from reference TRBV15 and TRBJ2-6, reads DAMVIQNPRYQVTQFGKPVTLSCSQTLNHNVMYWYQQKSSQAPKLLFHYYDKDFNNEADTPDNFQSRRPNTSFCFLDIRSPGLGDTAMYLCATSRDRSSGANVLTFGAGSRLTVL.

The table lists this clone with many counts. The rearrangement links TRBV2 to TRBJ2-7; weak D call: TRBD1 (5 bases). Germline V CDR1 and CDR2: SNHLY, FYNNEI. Trimming pared 5 bases from V and 3 bases from J, leaving 8 bases between. This CDR3 comprises 12 residues. The DNA for the CDR3 is TGTGCCAGCAGTCTGGACAACTACGAGCAGTACTTC. Translation: CASSLDNYEQYF.

The chain carries TRBV19 and TRBJ2-7; 7 bases match TRBD1. CDR3 length equals 17 residues. Germline V CDR1 and CDR2: LNHDA, SQIVND (reference sequence). V was pared by 3 bases and J by 3 bases, with 14 bases of the junction left unmatched. The CDR3 protein is CASSMNGRQGNFYEQYF. Here the CDR3 DNA reads TGTGCCAGTAGTATGAATGGCAGACAGGGAAACTTCTACGAGCAGTACTTC.

The chain joins TRBV6-6 to TRBJ2-6, with 8 nucleotides matching TRBD1. From germline, CDR1 is MNHNY and CDR2 SVGAGI (reference sequence). Losses at the gene ends were 6 bases for V and 2 bases for J; bases not matched to a gene: 3. The CDR3 consists of 15 residues. CDR3 bases: TGTGCCAGCAGGCAGACAGGGGCTGGGGCCAACGTCCTGACTTTC. This gives the protein CASRQTGAGANVLTF.

CDR3 region: CAISGTAYEQYF. CDR3 in DNA: TGTGCCATCAGTGGGACAGCTTACGAGCAGTACTTC. The chain has TRBV10-3 and TRBJ2-7, with D tentatively TRBD1 (6 bases). Trimming shortened V by 4 bases and J by 4 bases, and 8 bases separated the two germline ends. The CDR3 sequence is 12 residues long. Germline CDR1 reads ENHRY; CDR2 reads SYGVKD.

This chain joins TRBV7-3 and TRBJ1-2, with a tentative D call TRBD1 (6 bases). Germline loops: CDR1 SGHTA, CDR2 FQGTGA. Deletions cut 0 bases from V and 6 bases from J, with 11 bases between. The CDR3 is made up of 14 amino acids. CDR3 residues: CASSLTGTSDGYTF. The CDR3 DNA reads as TGTGCCAGCAGCTTAACCGGGACATCGGATGGCTACACCTTC.

The chain carries TRBV5-1 and TRBJ2-1; 7 bases line up with TRBD2. V shed 4 bases, J shed 2 bases, and the junction held 9 bases outside the gene matches. Germline V CDR1 and CDR2: SGHRS, YFSETQ. This CDR3 has 16 amino acids. The CDR3, as DNA: TGCGCCAGCAGCCCCTTTGGGACTACGACCTACAATGAGCAGTTCTTC. This codes for CASSPFGTTTYNEQFF.

The CDR3 coding sequence is TGTGCCTGGAGTCCCACAGGGACCGGGGAGCTGTTTTTT. This codes for CAWSPTGTGELFF. J is TRBJ2-2 and V is TRBV30, with a weak D call TRBD1 (6 bases). Trimming took 2 bases from V and 5 from J, leaving 9 bases between them. The CDR3 has 13 amino acids. Germline V gene lookup returns CDR1 GTSNPN and CDR2 SVGIG (reference sequence). The whole variable domain, filled in from reference TRBV30 and TRBJ2-2, reads SQTIHQWPATLVQPVGSPLSLECTVEGTSNPNLYWYRQAAGRGLQLLFYSVGIGQISSEVPQNLSASRPQDRQFILSSKKLLLSDSGFYLCAWSPTGTGELFFGEGSRLTVL.